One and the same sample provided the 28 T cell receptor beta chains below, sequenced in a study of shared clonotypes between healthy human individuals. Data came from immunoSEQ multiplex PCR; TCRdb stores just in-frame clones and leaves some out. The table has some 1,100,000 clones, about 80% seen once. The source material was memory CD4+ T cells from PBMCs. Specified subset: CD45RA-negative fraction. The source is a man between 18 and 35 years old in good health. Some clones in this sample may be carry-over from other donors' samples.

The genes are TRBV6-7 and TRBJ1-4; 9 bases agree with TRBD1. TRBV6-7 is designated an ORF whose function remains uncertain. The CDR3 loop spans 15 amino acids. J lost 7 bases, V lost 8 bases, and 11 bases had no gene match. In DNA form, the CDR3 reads TGTGCCAGCCGTTTCCGGGACAGGGTGTTTGAAAAACTGTTTTTT. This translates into CASRFRDRVFEKLFF.

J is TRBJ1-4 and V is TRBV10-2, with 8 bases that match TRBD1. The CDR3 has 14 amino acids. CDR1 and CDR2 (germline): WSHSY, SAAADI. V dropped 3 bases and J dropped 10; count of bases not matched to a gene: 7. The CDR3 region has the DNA TGCGCCAGCAGTGACGGGGCAGGGGGCGGAAAACTGTTTTTT. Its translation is CASSDGAGGGKLFF.

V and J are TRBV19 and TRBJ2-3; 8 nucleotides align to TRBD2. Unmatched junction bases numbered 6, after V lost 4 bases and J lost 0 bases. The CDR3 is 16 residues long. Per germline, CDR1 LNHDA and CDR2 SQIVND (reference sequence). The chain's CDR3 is CASSTRLATSTDTQYF. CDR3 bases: TGTGCCAGTAGTACCCGACTAGCGACAAGCACAGATACGCAGTATTTT.

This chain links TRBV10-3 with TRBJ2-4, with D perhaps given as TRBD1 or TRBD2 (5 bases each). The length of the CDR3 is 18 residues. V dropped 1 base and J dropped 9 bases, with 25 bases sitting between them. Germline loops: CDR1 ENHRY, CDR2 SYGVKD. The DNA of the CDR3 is TGTGCCATCAGTGAGTTAGGGGTGGCAGGCGTTCAGAGGGGCATTCAGTACTTC. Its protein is CAISELGVAGVQRGIQYF.

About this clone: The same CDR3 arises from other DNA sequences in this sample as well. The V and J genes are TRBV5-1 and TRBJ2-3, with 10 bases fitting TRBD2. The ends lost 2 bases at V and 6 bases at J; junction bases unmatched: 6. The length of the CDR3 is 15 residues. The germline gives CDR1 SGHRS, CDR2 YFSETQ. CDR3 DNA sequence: TGCGCCAGCAGCTTAACCGGGACTAGCGAGGATACGCAGTATTTT. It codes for CASSLTGTSEDTQYF.

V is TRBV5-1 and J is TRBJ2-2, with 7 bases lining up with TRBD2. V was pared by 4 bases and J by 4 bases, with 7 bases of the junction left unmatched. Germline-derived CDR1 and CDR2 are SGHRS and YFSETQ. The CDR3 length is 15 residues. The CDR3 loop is CASSPTAGVTGELFF. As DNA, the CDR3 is TGCGCCAGCAGCCCGACTGCGGGAGTCACCGGGGAGCTGTTTTTT.

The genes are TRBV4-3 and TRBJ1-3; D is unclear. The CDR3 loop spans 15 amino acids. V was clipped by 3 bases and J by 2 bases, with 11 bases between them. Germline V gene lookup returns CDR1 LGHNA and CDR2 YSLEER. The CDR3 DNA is TGCGCCAGCAGCCATGCTCCGGGAGCTGGAAACACCATATATTTT. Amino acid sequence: CASSHAPGAGNTIYF.

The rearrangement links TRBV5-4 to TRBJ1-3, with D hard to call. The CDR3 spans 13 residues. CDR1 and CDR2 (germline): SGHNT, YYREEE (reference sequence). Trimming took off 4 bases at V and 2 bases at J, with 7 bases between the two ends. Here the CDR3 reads CASSVDPGNTIYF. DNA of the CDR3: TGTGCCAGCAGCGTTGATCCTGGAAACACCATATATTTT.

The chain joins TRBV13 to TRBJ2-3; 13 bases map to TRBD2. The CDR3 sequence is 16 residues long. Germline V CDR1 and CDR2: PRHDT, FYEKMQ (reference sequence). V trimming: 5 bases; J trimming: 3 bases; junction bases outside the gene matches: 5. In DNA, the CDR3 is TGTGCCAGCAGCCGTCGGACTAGCGGGAGAACAGATACGCAGTATTTT. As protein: CASSRRTSGRTDTQYF.

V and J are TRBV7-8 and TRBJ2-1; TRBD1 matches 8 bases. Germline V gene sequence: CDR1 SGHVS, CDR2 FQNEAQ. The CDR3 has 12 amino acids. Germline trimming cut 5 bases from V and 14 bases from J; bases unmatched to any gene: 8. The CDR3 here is CASSAPTGAKFF. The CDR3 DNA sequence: TGTGCCAGCAGCGCCCCGACAGGGGCGAAGTTCTTC.

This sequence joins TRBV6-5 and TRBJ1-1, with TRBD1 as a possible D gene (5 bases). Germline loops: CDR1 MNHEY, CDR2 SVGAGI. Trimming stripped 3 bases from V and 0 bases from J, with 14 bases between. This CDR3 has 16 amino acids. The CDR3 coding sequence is TGTGCCAGCAGTTATAGGGGATCCCCGGTGAACACTGAAGCTTTCTTT. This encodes CASSYRGSPVNTEAFF.

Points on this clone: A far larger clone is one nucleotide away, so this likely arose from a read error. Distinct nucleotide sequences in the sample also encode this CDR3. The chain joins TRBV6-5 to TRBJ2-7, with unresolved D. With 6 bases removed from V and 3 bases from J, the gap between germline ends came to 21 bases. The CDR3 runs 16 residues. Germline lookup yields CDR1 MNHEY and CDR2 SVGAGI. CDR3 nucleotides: TGTGCCAGCAGCTACCCTGGCGGAGAAGTCGACTACGAGCAGTACTTC. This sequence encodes CASSYPGGEVDYEQYF.

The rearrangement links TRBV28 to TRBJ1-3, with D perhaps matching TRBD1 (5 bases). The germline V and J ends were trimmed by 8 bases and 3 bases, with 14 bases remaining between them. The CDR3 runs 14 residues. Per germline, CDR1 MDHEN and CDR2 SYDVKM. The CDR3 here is CASLAGTDGNTIYF. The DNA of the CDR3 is TGTGCCAGCCTTGCCGGGACGGATGGAAACACCATATATTTT. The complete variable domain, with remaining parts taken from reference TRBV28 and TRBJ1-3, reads DVKVTQSSRYLVKRTGEKVFLECVQDMDHENMFWYRQDPGLGLRLIYFSYDVKMKEKGDIPEGYSVSREKKERFSLILESASTNQTSMYLCASLAGTDGNTIYFGEGSWLTVV.

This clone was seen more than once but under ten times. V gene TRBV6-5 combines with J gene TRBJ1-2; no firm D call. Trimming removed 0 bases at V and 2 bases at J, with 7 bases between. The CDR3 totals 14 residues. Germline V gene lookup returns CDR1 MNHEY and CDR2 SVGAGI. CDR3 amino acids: CASSYSALNYGYTF. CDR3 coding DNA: TGTGCCAGCAGTTACTCAGCTTTGAACTATGGCTACACCTTC.

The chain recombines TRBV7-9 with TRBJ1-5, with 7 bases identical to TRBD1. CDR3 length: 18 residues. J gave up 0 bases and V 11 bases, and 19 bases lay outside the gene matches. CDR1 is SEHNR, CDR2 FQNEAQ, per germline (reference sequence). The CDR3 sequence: CAPRGDKWFLYSNQPQHF. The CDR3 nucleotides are TGTGCCCCCAGGGGGGATAAATGGTTCCTCTATAGCAATCAGCCCCAGCATTTT.

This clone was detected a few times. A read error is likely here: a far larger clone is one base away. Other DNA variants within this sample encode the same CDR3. The CDR3 DNA reads TGTGCCAGCGGGGACAGGAATTATGGCTACACCTTC. Its protein is CASGDRNYGYTF. The rearrangement uses TRBV2 and TRBJ1-2, with 8 bases aligning to TRBD1. Germline V gene sequence: CDR1 SNHLY, CDR2 FYNNEI. The CDR3 is made up of 12 amino acids. V trimming: 8 bases; J trimming: 5 bases; junction bases outside the gene matches: 4.

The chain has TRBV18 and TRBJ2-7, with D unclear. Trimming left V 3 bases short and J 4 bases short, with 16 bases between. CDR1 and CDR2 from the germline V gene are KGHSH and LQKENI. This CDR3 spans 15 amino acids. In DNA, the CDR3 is TGTGCCAGCTCACCGAATGCTAGGGTTTCGTACGAGCAGTACTTC. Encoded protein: CASSPNARVSYEQYF.

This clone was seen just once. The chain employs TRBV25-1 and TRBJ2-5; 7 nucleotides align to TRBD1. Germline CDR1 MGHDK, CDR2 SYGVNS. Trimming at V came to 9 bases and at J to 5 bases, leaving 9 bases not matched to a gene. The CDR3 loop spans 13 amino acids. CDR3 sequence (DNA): TGTGCCAGTCGACTCGGGACAGCGGAGACCCAGTACTTC. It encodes CASRLGTAETQYF.

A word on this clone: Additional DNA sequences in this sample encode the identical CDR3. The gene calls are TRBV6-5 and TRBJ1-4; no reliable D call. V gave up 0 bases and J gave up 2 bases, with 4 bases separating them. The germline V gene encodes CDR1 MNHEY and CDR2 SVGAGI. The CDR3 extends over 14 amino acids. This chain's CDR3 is CASSYSATNEKLFF. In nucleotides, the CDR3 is TGTGCCAGCAGTTACTCAGCCACTAATGAAAAACTGTTTTTT.

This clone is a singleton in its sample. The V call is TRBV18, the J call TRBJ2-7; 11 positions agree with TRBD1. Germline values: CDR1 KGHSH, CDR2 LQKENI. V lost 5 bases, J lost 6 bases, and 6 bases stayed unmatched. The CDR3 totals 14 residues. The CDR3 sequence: CASSGDRGESEQYF. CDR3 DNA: TGTGCCAGCTCAGGGGACAGGGGGGAGTCCGAGCAGTACTTC.

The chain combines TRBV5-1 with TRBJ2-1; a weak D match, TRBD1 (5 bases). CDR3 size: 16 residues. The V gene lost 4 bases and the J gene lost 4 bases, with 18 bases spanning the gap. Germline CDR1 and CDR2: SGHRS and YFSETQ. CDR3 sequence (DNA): TGCGCCAGCAGCCGTACTGGGGCAATAAAGTACAATGAGCAGTTCTTC. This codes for CASSRTGAIKYNEQFF.

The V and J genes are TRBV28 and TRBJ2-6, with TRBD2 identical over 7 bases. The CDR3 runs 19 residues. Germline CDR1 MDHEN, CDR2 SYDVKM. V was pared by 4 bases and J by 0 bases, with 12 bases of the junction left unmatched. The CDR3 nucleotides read TGTGCCAGCAGTTCGGGATTTTGGCGGGGGAGCTCTGGGGCCAACGTCCTGACTTTC. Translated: CASSSGFWRGSSGANVLTF.

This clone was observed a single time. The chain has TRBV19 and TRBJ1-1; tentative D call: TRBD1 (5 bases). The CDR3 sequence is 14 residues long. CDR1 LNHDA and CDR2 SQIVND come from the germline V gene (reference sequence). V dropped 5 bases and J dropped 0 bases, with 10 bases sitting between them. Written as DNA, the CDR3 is TGTGCCAGTAGTTCACGGGGACTGAACACTGAAGCTTTCTTT. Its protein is CASSSRGLNTEAFF.

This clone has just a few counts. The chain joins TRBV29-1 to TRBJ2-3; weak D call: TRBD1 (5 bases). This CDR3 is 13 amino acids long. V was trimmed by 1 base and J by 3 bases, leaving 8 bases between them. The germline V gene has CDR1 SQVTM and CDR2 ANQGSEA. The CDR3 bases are TGCAGCGTTGAAGCCCCAGGGACAGATACGCAGTATTTT. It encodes CSVEAPGTDTQYF.

CDR3 protein: CASSQQTGGYGYTF. The CDR3 DNA is TGCGCCAGCAGCCAACAGACAGGCGGCTATGGCTACACCTTC. The chain recombines TRBV4-3 with TRBJ1-2, with D possibly TRBD1 on 6 matching bases. The CDR3 runs to 14 residues. Germline V gene lookup returns CDR1 LGHNA and CDR2 YSLEER. Between the trimmed V and J ends, which lost 2 bases and 4 bases, there was a span of 11 bases.

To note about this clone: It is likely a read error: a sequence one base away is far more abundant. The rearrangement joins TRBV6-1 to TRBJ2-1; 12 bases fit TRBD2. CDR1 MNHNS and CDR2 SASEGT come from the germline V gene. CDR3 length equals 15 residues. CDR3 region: CAGSPTSGSTHEQFF. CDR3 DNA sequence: TGTGCCGGCAGTCCGACTAGCGGGAGTACCCATGAGCAGTTCTTC.

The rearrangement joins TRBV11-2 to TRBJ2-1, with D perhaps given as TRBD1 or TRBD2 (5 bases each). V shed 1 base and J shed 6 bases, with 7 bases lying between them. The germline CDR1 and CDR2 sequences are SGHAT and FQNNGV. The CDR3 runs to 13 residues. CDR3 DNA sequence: TGTGCCAGCAGCTTAGGAGGGGTCAATGAGCAGTTCTTC. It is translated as CASSLGGVNEQFF.

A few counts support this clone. Written as DNA, the CDR3 is TGTGCCAGCATCCCCGACAGGGGCCCTATCCGTGAGCAGTTCTTC. Residues: CASIPDRGPIREQFF. This sequence joins TRBV7-3 and TRBJ2-1, with 8 positions matching TRBD1. The germline V gene has CDR1 SGHTA and CDR2 FQGTGA. This CDR3 region has 15 residues. V lost 7 bases and J lost 9; bases outside the gene matches: 14.